The rows below give T cell receptor beta chains drawn from one sample of a study of T cell changes during pregnancy in multiple sclerosis. Generated by immunoSEQ multiplex PCR, the TCRdb table keeps only in-frame clones and is missing some. Seen here are around 40,000 clones, 90% observed once, and the top ten hold around 0.47%. Sequencing was performed on CD4+ T cells from peripheral blood mononuclear cells, taken in the first trimester of pregnancy. The origin of the receptors is a female donor in good health, enrolled as a control in a pregnancy study. Each CDR3 is given with its conserved first and last residue. A D gene is named only where the DNA matches it firmly. Clone size appears in some rows only: once, few, many, or a class for an expanded clone.

clone_size d_call j_call v_call cdr3_nt cdr3_aa
- TRBD1 TRBJ1-2 TRBV6-5 TGTGCCAGCAGTTACTCGACACAAAAACAGGGGTCTGGCTACACCTTC CASSYSTQKQGSGYTF
- - TRBJ2-2 TRBV5-4 TGTGCCAGCAGCTTGAACCGAGAGAACACCGGGGAGCTGTTTTTT CASSLNRENTGELFF
- TRBD1 TRBJ1-2 TRBV5-1 TGCGCCAGCAGCTTGGCCGTAGGACAGGGGGCGTCTGGCTACACCTTC CASSLAVGQGASGYTF
once - TRBJ2-2 TRBV9 TGTGCCAGCAGCGCGGGTTCTTTCACCGGGGAGCTGTTTTTT CASSAGSFTGELFF
- - TRBJ1-1 TRBV7-8 TGTGCCGTGGGGAGGGGGGCGAACACTGAAGCTTTCTTT CAVGRGANTEAFF
once - TRBJ1-4 TRBV4-2 TGTGCCAGCAGCCAAGATGCACCGGTTAATGAAAAACTGTTTTTT CASSQDAPVNEKLFF
- TRBD1 TRBJ2-2 TRBV19 TGTGCCAGTACCCCCCGAGGGGCAGGGGGCTCAGCGAACACCGGGGAGCTGTTTTTT CASTPRGAGGSANTGELFF
once - TRBJ1-2 TRBV7-9 TGTGCCAGCAGTTTCCCAGGGCGGACTAACTATGGCTACACCTTC CASSFPGRTNYGYTF
- - TRBJ1-1 TRBV30 TGTGCCTGGAGCCGGACACAGAACACTGAAGCTTTCTTT CAWSRTQNTEAFF
- TRBD1 TRBJ1-1 TRBV10-3 TGTGCCACGGGACAGGGGGGTACTGAAGCTTTCTTT CATGQGGTEAFF
- TRBD1 TRBJ2-3 TRBV5-1 TGCGCCAGCAGCTTGGGCGGGACAGGAGTGTTAGATACGCAGTATTTT CASSLGGTGVLDTQYF
- - TRBJ1-3 TRBV25-1 TGTGCCAGCAGTGACACTGGCTCTGGAAACACCATATATTTT CASSDTGSGNTIYF
- TRBD1 TRBJ1-2 TRBV6-5 TGTGCCAGCAGAGCGGACAGGGCCAATGGCTACACCTTC CASRADRANGYTF
once - TRBJ2-5 TRBV12-5 TGTGCTAGTGGTTTGGTCGGGAGAGAGACCCAGTACTTC CASGLVGRETQYF
- - TRBJ2-6 TRBV5-4 TGTGCCAGCAGCTTGGACAGTCTCTCTGGGGCCAACGTCCTGACTTTC CASSLDSLSGANVLTF
- TRBD1 TRBJ2-3 TRBV30 TGTGCCTGGAGTGCGGACAGGGGGCGGCGAGATACGCAGTATTTT CAWSADRGRRDTQYF
- - TRBJ2-6 TRBV7-2 TGTGCCAGCAGCCCCCGTAAGCGACCTTCTGGGGCCAACGTCCTGACTTTC CASSPRKRPSGANVLTF
once - TRBJ2-3 TRBV15 TGTGCCACCAGCAGAGCCTTGGTGGGAGCAGGGGGGCCGGGTGGGCAGTATTTT CATSRALVGAGGPGGQYF
- TRBD1 TRBJ2-1 TRBV4-3 TGCGCCAGCAGCCAAGGCTGGGACAGGGAAATCAATGAGCAGTTCTTC CASSQGWDREINEQFF
- TRBD1 TRBJ1-6 TRBV6-5 TGTGCCAGCAGTTACTTCTCGGGACAGGCAAATTCACCCCTCCACTTT CASSYFSGQANSPLHF
- TRBD2 TRBJ2-6 TRBV2 TGTGCCAGCAAGGGCGGGGGGATCTCTGGGGCCAACGTCCTGACTTTC CASKGGGISGANVLTF
- TRBD1 TRBJ1-2 TRBV11-2 TGTGCCAGCAGCTTCGACAGGGGGGACTATGGCTACACCTTC CASSFDRGDYGYTF
- - TRBJ1-2 TRBV4-1 TGCGCCAGCAGCCGGCAGGGAAACTATGGCTACACCTTC CASSRQGNYGYTF
- TRBD2 TRBJ2-3 TRBV7-3 TGTGCCAGCAGCCCGCGACGAGCTAGCGGGAGCACAGATACGCAGTATTTT CASSPRRASGSTDTQYF
- TRBD1 TRBJ1-4 TRBV28 TGTGCCAGCAGTCCTAACAGGGGGGAGACTAATGAAAAACTGTTTTTT CASSPNRGETNEKLFF
- - TRBJ1-4 TRBV5-6 TGTGCCAGCAGCTTGTTAGGGGCAACTAATGAAAAACTGTTTTTT CASSLLGATNEKLFF
- TRBD1 TRBJ1-5 TRBV19 TGTGCCAGCCAAGTCGGTACCGGGACAGGGGGCCGAATCCGCAATCAGCCCCAGCATTTT CASQVGTGTGGRIRNQPQHF